This T cell receptor (beta chain) came from a study of T cell responses to AZD1222 COVID-19 vaccine. Study-wide points: Clonal diversity was possibly underestimated, and the donors were mostly white British, with more females. Spike-specific TCR breadth and depth were elevated following two AZD1222 doses.

Comment on this clone: Its target is not known.

Assay used: immunoSEQ multiplex PCR; TCRdb lists only in-frame clones, some missing. The data hold approximately 200,000 clones, with around 88% observed a single time. Germline V gene lookup returns CDR1 LGHDT and CDR2 YNNKEL (reference sequence). The V end was cut by 0 bases, the J end by 4 bases, with 15 bases between. The CDR3 loop spans 16 amino acids. Source: peripheral blood, taken on day 0 of AZD1222 vaccination. The chain has TRBV3-1 (or the pseudogene TRBV3-2) and TRBJ1-2; D gene uncertain. This TCR was recovered from an adult in good health. In DNA, the CDR3 is TGTGCCAGCAGCCAAGATTTAGGGAAGTATCTCTATGGCTACACCTTC. This codes for CASSQDLGKYLYGYTF.